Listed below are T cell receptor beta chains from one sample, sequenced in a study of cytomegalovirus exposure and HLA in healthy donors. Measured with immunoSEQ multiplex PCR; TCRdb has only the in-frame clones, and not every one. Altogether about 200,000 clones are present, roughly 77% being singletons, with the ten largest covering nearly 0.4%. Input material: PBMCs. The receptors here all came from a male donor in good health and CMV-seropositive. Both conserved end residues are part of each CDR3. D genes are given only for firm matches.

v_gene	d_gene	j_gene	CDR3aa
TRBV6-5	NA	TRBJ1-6	CASSYGGLGNSPLHF
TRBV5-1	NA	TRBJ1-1	CASRLQAGRTEAFF
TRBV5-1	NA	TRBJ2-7	CASSGQISYEQYF
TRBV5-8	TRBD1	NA	CASSLRGTGVPYEQYF
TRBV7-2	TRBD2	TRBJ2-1	CASSLETSGLYNEQFF
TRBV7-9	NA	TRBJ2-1	CSSSPQFARLEDEQFF
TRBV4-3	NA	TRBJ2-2	CASSQDSREVTGELFF
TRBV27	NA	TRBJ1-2	CASKFSTLTGYTF
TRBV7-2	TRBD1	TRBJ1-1	CASSGQGREEAFF
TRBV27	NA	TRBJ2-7	CASSLGPGSISYEQYF
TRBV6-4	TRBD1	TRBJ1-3	CARPYPGWTGVGNTIYF
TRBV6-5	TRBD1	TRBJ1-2	CASSRRDRGNGYTF
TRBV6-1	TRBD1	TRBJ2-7	CASSEGLRSGGSYEQYF
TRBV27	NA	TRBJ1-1	CASSRGRERAFF
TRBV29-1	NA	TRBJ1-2	CSVVVPRNYGYTF
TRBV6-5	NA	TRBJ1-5	CASRMTSTGNQPQHF
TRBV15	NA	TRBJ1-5	CATQIGGTQHF
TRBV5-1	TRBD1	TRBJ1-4	CASSIQGYGVTNEKLFF
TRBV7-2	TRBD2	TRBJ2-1	CASSQERLAGRGYNEQFF
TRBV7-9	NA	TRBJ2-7	CASSLATYEQYF
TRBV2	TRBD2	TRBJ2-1	CASTGTSVVNEQFF
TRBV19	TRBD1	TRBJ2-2	CATSTGSNTGELFF
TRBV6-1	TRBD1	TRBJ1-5	CASTEAQGRQPQHF
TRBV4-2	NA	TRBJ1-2	CASSQGGGGYTF
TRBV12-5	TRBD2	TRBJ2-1	CASGLGYQAGGAWNEQFF
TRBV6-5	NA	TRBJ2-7	CASSYPGGEQYF
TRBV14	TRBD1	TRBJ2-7	CASSQEVPTVTTGNNYEQYF
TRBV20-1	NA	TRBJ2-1	CSVRVVDERFF